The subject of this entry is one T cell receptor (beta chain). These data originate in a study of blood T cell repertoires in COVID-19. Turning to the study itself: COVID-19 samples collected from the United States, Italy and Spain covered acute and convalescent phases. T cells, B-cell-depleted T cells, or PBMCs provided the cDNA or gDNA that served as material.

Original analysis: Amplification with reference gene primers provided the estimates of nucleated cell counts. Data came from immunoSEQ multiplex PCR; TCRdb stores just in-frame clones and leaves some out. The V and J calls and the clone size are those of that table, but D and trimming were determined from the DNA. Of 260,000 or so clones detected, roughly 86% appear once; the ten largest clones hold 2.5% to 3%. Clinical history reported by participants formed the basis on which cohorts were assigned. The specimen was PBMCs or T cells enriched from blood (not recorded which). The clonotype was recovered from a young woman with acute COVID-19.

The CDR3 region is CASSSLGQNTEAFF. The CDR3 DNA reads as TGTGCCAGCAGCTCCCTCGGACAGAACACTGAAGCTTTCTTT. The chain uses TRBV13 and TRBJ1-1; weak D call: TRBD1 (5 bases). This CDR3 has 14 residues. Germline CDR1 PRHDT, CDR2 FYEKMQ (reference sequence). The V end lost 4 bases, the J end lost 1 base, and 10 bases lay between the germline ends.